This entry features one T cell receptor beta chain sequence. Generated by immunoSEQ multiplex PCR, the TCRdb table keeps only in-frame clones and is missing some. The profile shows 100,000 to 150,000 clones, roughly 93% of them singletons. The data were obtained in a study of cytomegalovirus exposure and HLA in healthy donors. V gave up 10 bases and J gave up 8 bases; unmatched junction bases: 10. The germline gives CDR1 MNHEY, CDR2 SMNVEV (reference sequence). The CDR3 contains 14 residues. This clonotype was obtained from a young woman in good health and CMV-seronegative. The sample was PBMCs. The V call is TRBV27, the J call TRBJ2-1, with 11 bases fitting TRBD2. The CDR3 loop reads CATQTSGRPYEQFF. Here the CDR3 DNA reads TGTGCCACCCAAACTAGCGGGAGACCCTATGAGCAGTTCTTC.